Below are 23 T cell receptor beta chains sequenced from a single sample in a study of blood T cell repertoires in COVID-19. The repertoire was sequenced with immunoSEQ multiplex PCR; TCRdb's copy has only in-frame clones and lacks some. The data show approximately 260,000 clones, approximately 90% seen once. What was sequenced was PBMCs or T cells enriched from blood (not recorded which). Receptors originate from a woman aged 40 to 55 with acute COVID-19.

CDR3 residues: CASSHTSGRLPEGFF. The DNA of the CDR3 is TGCGCCAGCAGCCACACTAGCGGGAGGCTCCCGGAAGGGTTCTTC. V usage is TRBV5-1 and J usage is TRBJ2-1; 12 nucleotides align to TRBD2. The CDR3 sequence is 15 residues long. Trimming cost V 4 bases and J 15 bases; bases outside gene matches: 14. CDR1 SGHRS and CDR2 YFSETQ come from the germline V gene.

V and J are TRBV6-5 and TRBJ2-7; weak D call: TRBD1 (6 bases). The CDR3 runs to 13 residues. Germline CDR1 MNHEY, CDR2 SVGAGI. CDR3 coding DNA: TGTGCCAGCAGTACCGGGACAAGGGGACAATGGGACGTC. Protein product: CASSTGTRGQWDV.

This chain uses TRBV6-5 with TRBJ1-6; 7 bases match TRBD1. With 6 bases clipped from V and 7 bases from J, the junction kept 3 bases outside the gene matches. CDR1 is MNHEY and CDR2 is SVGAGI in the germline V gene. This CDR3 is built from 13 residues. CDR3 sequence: CASSPTGNSPLHF. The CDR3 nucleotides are TGTGCCAGCAGCCCGACAGGGAATTCACCCCTCCACTTT.

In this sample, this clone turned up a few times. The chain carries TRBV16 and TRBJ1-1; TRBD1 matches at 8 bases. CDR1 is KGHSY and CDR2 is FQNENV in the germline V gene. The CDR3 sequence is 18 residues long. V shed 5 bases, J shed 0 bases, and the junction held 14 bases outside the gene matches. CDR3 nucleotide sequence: TGTGCCAGCAGCGGACACGGCGGACAGGGAATGATGAACACTGAAGCTTTCTTT. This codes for CASSGHGGQGMMNTEAFF.

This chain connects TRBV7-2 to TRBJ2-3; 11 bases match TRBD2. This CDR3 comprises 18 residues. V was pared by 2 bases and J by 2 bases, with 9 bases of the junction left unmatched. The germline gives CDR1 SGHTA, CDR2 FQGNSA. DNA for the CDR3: TGTGCCAGCAGCTTACGGCCTGGGACTAGCGGAGCCACAGATACGCAGTATTTT. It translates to CASSLRPGTSGATDTQYF.

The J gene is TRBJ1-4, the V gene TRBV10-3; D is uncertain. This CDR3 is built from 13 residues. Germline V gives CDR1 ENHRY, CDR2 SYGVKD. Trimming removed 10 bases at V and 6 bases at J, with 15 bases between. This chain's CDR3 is CATRTALYEKLFF. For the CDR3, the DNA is TGTGCCACTCGGACTGCTCTCTATGAAAAACTGTTTTTT.

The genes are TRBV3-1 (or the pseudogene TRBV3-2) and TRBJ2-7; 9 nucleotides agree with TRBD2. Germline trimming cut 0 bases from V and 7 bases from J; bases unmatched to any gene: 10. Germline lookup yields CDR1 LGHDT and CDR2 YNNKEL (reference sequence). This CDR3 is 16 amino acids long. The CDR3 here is CASSQDKAGGPGEQYF. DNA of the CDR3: TGTGCCAGCAGCCAAGATAAGGCGGGAGGGCCAGGGGAGCAGTACTTC.

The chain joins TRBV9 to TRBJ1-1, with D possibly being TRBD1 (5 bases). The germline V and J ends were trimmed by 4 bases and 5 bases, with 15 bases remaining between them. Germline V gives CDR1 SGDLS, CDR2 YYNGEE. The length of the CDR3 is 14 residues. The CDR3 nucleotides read TGTGCCAGCAGCCCCCAGCGGGGGGGGACTGAAGCTTTCTTT. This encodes CASSPQRGGTEAFF.

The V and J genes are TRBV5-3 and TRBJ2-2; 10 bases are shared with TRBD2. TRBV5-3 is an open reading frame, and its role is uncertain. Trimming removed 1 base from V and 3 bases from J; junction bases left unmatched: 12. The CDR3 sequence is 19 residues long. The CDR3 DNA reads TGTGCCAGAAGCTTGTGTGGACTAGCGGAGCGGGGCTACACCGGGGAGCTGTTTTTT. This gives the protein CARSLCGLAERGYTGELFF.

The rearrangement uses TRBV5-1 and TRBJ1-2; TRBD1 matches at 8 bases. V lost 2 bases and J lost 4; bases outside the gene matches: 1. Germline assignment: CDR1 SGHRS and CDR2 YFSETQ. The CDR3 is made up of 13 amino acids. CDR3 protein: CASSFGQGYGYTF. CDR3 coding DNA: TGCGCCAGCAGCTTTGGACAGGGCTATGGCTACACCTTC.

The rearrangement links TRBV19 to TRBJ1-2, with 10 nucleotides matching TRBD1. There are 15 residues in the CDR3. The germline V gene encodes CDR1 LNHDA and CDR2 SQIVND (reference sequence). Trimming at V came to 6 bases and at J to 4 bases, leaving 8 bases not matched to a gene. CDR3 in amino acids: CASRTSDRGGYGYTF. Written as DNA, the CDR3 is TGTGCCAGTAGAACCTCGGACAGGGGGGGCTATGGCTACACCTTC.

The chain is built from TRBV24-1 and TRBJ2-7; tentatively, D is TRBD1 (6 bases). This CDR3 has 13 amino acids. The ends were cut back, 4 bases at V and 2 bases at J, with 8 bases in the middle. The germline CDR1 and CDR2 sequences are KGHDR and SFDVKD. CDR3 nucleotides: TGTGCCACCAGTGACAGGGGCGCCTACGAGCAGTACTTC. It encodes CATSDRGAYEQYF.

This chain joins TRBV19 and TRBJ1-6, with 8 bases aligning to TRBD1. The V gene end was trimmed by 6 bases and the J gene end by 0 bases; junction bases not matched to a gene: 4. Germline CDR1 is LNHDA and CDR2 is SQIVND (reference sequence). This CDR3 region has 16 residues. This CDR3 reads CASSRTGSSYNSPLHF. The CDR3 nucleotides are TGTGCCAGTAGCCGGACAGGGAGCTCCTATAATTCACCCCTCCACTTT.

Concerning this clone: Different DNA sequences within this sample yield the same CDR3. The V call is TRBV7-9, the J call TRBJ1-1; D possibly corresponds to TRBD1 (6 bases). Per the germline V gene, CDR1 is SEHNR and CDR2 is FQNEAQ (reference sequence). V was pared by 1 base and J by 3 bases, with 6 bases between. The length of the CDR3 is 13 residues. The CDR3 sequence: CASSLEGDTEAFF. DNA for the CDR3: TGTGCCAGCAGCTTAGAGGGGGACACTGAAGCTTTCTTT. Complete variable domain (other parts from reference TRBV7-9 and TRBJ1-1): DTGVSQNPRHKITKRGQNVTFRCDPISEHNRLYWYRQTLGQGPEFLTYFQNEAQLEKSRLLSDRFSAERPKGSFSTLEIQRTEQGDSAMYLCASSLEGDTEAFFGQGTRLTVV.

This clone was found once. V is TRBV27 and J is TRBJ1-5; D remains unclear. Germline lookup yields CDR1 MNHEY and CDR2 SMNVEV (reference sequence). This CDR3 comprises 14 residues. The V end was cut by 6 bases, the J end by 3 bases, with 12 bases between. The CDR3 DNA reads TGTGCCAGCAGCGTAGACTTGTACAATCAGCCCCAGCATTTT. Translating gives CASSVDLYNQPQHF.

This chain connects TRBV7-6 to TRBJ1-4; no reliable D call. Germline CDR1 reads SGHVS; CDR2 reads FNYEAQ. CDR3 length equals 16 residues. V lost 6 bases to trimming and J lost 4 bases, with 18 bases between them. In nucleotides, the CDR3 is TGTGCCAGCAGTCAACCTTGGGCAGACCGTAATGAAAAACTGTTTTTT. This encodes CASSQPWADRNEKLFF. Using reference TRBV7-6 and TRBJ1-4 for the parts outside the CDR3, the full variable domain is GAGVSQSPRYKVTKRGQDVALRCDPISGHVSLYWYRQALGQGPEFLTYFNYEAQQDKSGLPNDRFSAERPEGSISTLTIQRTEQRDSAMYRCASSQPWADRNEKLFFGSGTQLSVL.

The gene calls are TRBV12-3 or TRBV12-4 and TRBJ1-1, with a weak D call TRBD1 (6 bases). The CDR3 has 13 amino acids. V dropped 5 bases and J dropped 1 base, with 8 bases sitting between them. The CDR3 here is CASSQQGNTEAFF. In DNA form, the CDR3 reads TGTGCCAGCAGTCAACAGGGGAACACTGAAGCTTTCTTT.

The CDR3 DNA reads as TGTGCCAGCAGCTTAGTGAGCAGGGGGCTTCTCATGAACACTGAAGCTTTCTTT. Translation gives CASSLVSRGLLMNTEAFF. The chain links TRBV7-6 to TRBJ1-1; 8 bases align to TRBD1. J lost 0 bases, V lost 1 base, and 10 bases had no gene match. The germline V gene encodes CDR1 SGHVS and CDR2 FNYEAQ. The CDR3 covers 18 residues.

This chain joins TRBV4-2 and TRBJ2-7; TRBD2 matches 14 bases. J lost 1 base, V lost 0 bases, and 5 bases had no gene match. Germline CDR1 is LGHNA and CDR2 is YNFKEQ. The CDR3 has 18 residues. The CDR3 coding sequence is TGTGCCAGCAGCCAAGACCATGGGACTAGCGGGAGTTCCTACGAGCAGTACTTC. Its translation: CASSQDHGTSGSSYEQYF.

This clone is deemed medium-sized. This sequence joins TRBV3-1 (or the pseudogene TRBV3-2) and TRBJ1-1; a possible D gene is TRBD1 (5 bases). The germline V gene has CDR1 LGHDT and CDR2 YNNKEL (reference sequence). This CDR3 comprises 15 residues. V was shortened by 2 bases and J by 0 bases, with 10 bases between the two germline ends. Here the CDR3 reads CASSQFGAVNTEAFF. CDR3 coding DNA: TGTGCCAGCAGCCAATTTGGGGCAGTGAACACTGAAGCTTTCTTT.

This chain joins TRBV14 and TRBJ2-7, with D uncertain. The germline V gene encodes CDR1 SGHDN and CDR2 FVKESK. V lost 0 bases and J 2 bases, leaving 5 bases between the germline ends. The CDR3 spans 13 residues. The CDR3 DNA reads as TGTGCCAGCAGCCAAGAATCGGCCTACGAGCAGTACTTC. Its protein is CASSQESAYEQYF.

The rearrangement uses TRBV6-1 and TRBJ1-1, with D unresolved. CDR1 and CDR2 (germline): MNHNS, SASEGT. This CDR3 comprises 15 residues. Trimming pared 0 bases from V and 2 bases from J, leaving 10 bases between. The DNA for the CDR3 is TGTGCCAGCAGTGAAGCTACAACAGCTAACACTGAAGCTTTCTTT. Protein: CASSEATTANTEAFF.

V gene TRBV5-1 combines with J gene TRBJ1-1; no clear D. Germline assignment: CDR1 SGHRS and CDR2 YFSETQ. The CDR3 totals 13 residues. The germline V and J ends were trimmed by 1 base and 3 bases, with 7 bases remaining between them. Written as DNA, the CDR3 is TGCGCCAGCAGCTTGATTGAGGACACTGAAGCTTTCTTT. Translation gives CASSLIEDTEAFF. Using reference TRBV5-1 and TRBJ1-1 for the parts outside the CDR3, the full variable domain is KAGVTQTPRYLIKTRGQQVTLSCSPISGHRSVSWYQQTPGQGLQFLFEYFSETQRNKGNFPGRFSGRQFSNSRSEMNVSTLELGDSALYLCASSLIEDTEAFFGQGTRLTVV.